This entry lists 23 T cell receptor beta chains sequenced from one sample in a study of response to subunit inactivated influenza vaccine. Using its own MiXCR run on the RT-PCR reads, TCRdb lists one record per CDR3 protein. The repertoire holds roughly 710,000 distinct CDR3 sequences, with about 14% as singletons. The sequencing used PBMCs from blood, collected less than 15 days before vaccination. Receptors were obtained from a man aged 45 to 65 who received an inactivated influenza vaccine.

This chain connects TRBV7-8 to TRBJ1-1, with 8 bases identical to TRBD1. V trimming: 9 bases; J trimming: 1 base; junction bases outside the gene matches: 13. Per the germline V gene, CDR1 is SGHVS and CDR2 is FQNEAQ. The CDR3 consists of 16 residues. The DNA for the CDR3 is TGTGCCAGTCACCCGTTCCGGGACAGGAAGAACACTGAAGCTTTCTTT. Amino acid sequence: CASHPFRDRKNTEAFF.

Comments on this clonotype: A read error may explain this, as a much larger clone is one base away. The genes are TRBV5-1 and TRBJ2-3; 7 bases fit TRBD2. CDR1 is SGHRS and CDR2 is YFSETQ in the germline V gene. The J segment lost 5 bases and the V segment lost 5 bases, leaving 17 bases of the junction unmatched. The CDR3 is 17 amino acids. The DNA of the CDR3 is TGCGCCAGCAGTCGCACCGGACCAGCGGGGAGCGAAGATACGCAGTATTTT. This gives the protein CASSRTGPAGSEDTQYF.

The chain is built from TRBV6-6 and TRBJ2-1; D remains unclear. Germline-derived CDR1 and CDR2 are MNHNY and SVGAGI (reference sequence). Deletions cut 1 base from V and 5 bases from J, with 6 bases between. The CDR3 spans 13 residues. The CDR3 region is CASSYLSNNEQFF. DNA of the CDR3: TGTGCCAGCAGTTACTTGTCTAACAATGAGCAGTTCTTC.

This clonotype occurred a few times. V and J are TRBV6-2 or TRBV6-3 and TRBJ2-7; D may correspond to TRBD1 or TRBD2 (5 bases each). The CDR3 length is 15 residues. Germline CDR1 and CDR2: MNHEY and SVGEGT. V lost 5 bases and J lost 4, with 18 bases in between. In nucleotides, the CDR3 is TGTGCCAGCAGTGCGCCGGGACGGACGACATACGAGCAGTACTTC. Protein product: CASSAPGRTTYEQYF.

This clonotype was recorded many times. The gene calls are TRBV7-9 and TRBJ2-1, with D unclear. Between the trimmed V and J ends, which lost 5 bases and 4 bases, there was a span of 6 bases. Per germline, CDR1 SEHNR and CDR2 FQNEAQ (reference sequence). This CDR3 region has 12 residues. CDR3 sequence reads: CASSPEYNEQFF. CDR3 sequence (DNA): TGTGCCAGCAGCCCTGAGTACAATGAGCAGTTCTTC.

In this sample, this clonotype turned up a few times. The chain joins TRBV20-1 to TRBJ2-7, with TRBD2 identical over 7 bases. The germline gives CDR1 DFQATT, CDR2 SNEGSKA (reference sequence). This CDR3 comprises 11 residues. The V segment lost 5 bases and the J segment 6 bases; nucleotides outside the gene matches: 4. CDR3 region: CSALSGGEQYF. The CDR3 coding sequence is TGCAGTGCTCTCTCGGGGGGCGAGCAGTACTTC.

In this sample, this clonotype turned up a few times. The chain couples TRBV7-6 to TRBJ2-7; 13 bases align to TRBD2. The germline V gene encodes CDR1 SGHVS and CDR2 FNYEAQ. V trimming: 3 bases; J trimming: 2 bases; junction bases outside the gene matches: 4. The length of the CDR3 is 16 residues. The CDR3 DNA is TGTGCCAGCAGCTTTGGACTAGCGGGAGAAACCTACGAGCAGTACTTC. Translation gives CASSFGLAGETYEQYF. Combining the CDR3 with reference TRBV7-6 and TRBJ2-7 gives the whole variable domain GAGVSQSPRYKVTKRGQDVALRCDPISGHVSLYWYRQALGQGPEFLTYFNYEAQQDKSGLPNDRFSAERPEGSISTLTIQRTEQRDSAMYRCASSFGLAGETYEQYFGPGTRLTVT.

The gene calls are TRBV5-1 and TRBJ2-7; 10 nucleotides line up with TRBD2. The CDR3 is made up of 16 amino acids. Germline V gene lookup returns CDR1 SGHRS and CDR2 YFSETQ. Trimming at V came to 3 bases and at J to 0 bases, leaving 6 bases not matched to a gene. CDR3 bases: TGCGCCAGCAGCTCCCTAAGCGGGGGGGCCTCCTACGAGCAGTACTTC. Protein: CASSSLSGGASYEQYF.

Worth noting for this clonotype: This could be a read error, since a much larger clone is one nucleotide away. V gene TRBV27 combines with J gene TRBJ1-2; 7 positions match TRBD1. CDR3 size: 14 residues. Germline V gives CDR1 MNHEY, CDR2 SMNVEV (reference sequence). CDR3 amino acids: CASSFRGDRDGYIF. The CDR3 coding sequence is TGTGCCAGCAGTTTTCGCGGAGACAGGGACGGCTACATCTTC.

This clonotype was picked up a small number of times. The rearrangement links TRBV27 to TRBJ2-7, with a weak D call TRBD2 (5 bases). CDR3 length: 13 residues. Germline loops: CDR1 MNHEY, CDR2 SMNVEV (reference sequence). V was clipped by 6 bases and J by 6 bases, with 15 bases between them. The CDR3 DNA reads as TGTGCCAGCAGCCTGGCGGCCGGGGTCGAGCAGTACTTC. Encoded protein: CASSLAAGVEQYF.

This clonotype was counted between two and nine times. This chain joins TRBV19 and TRBJ2-7; no firm D call. Trimming took off 1 base at V and 2 bases at J, with 9 bases between the two ends. The germline V gene has CDR1 LNHDA and CDR2 SQIVND (reference sequence). This CDR3 is built from 14 residues. The CDR3 reads CASSIAVDTYEQYF. The DNA for the CDR3 is TGTGCCAGTAGTATAGCCGTCGATACCTACGAGCAGTACTTC. The full variable domain, its missing parts supplied by reference TRBV19 and TRBJ2-7, is DGGITQSPKYLFRKEGQNVTLSCEQNLNHDAMYWYRQDPGQGLRLIYYSQIVNDFQKGDIAEGYSVSREKKESFPLTVTSAQKNPTAFYLCASSIAVDTYEQYFGPGTRLTVT.

The chain carries TRBV6-1 and TRBJ2-4; D is uncertain. Germline loops: CDR1 MNHNS, CDR2 SASEGT. This CDR3 spans 14 amino acids. Trimming pared 3 bases from V and 0 bases from J, leaving 6 bases between. CDR3 region: CASSEAVAKNIQYF. The CDR3 DNA reads as TGTGCCAGCAGTGAGGCAGTAGCCAAAAACATTCAGTACTTC.

This chain connects TRBV20-1 to TRBJ2-5, with 8 bases lining up with TRBD2. Germline lookup yields CDR1 DFQATT and CDR2 SNEGSKA (reference sequence). There are 18 residues in the CDR3. With 0 bases clipped from V and 4 bases from J, the junction kept 16 bases outside the gene matches. CDR3 protein: CSARDPSGGTSLLETQYF. The CDR3 coding sequence is TGCAGTGCTAGAGATCCCTCAGGCGGGACTAGTTTGTTAGAGACCCAGTACTTC.

The chain joins TRBV7-2 to TRBJ1-5; no clear D gene. V was trimmed by 5 bases and J by 7 bases, leaving 18 bases between them. The germline gives CDR1 SGHTA, CDR2 FQGNSA. CDR3 length: 15 amino acids. This CDR3 is CASSRVAGLGQPQHF. For the CDR3, the DNA is TGTGCCAGCAGCCGTGTGGCCGGGCTAGGGCAGCCCCAGCATTTT.

V usage is TRBV15 and J usage is TRBJ2-2; no clear D gene. Deletions cut 6 bases from V and 8 bases from J, with 10 bases between. Germline V gives CDR1 LNHNV, CDR2 YYDKDF (reference sequence). The CDR3 covers 12 residues. The CDR3 protein is CATRGLRGELFF. Here the CDR3 DNA reads TGTGCCACCAGGGGTCTACGTGGGGAGCTGTTTTTT.

This clonotype showed up just a few times. The CDR3 bases are TGCGCCAGCAGCCAAGAATGGGGTAGCGAGCAGTACTTC. Protein sequence: CASSQEWGSEQYF. The rearrangement joins TRBV4-3 to TRBJ2-7; D call uncertain. The CDR3 extends over 13 amino acids. Germline V gene sequence: CDR1 LGHNA, CDR2 YSLEER. V was shortened by 0 bases and J by 6 bases, with 9 bases between the two germline ends.

This chain uses TRBV29-1 with TRBJ1-1; D is possibly TRBD1 (5 bases). Germline loops: CDR1 SQVTM, CDR2 ANQGSEA. The CDR3 has 11 amino acids. Trimming stripped 7 bases from V and 1 base from J, with 7 bases between. The DNA for the CDR3 is TGCAGCGGAGGGGAGAACACTGAAGCTTTCTTT. Its protein is CSGGENTEAFF.

The chain uses TRBV27 and TRBJ2-1; 11 bases line up with TRBD1. This CDR3 has 16 residues. Germline V gene sequence: CDR1 MNHEY, CDR2 SMNVEV (reference sequence). J gave up 5 bases and V 6 bases, and 9 bases lay outside the gene matches. CDR3 sequence: CASSRRGTGGNNEQFF. The CDR3 coding sequence is TGTGCCAGCAGCCGCCGAGGGACAGGGGGGAACAATGAGCAGTTCTTC.

The CDR3 coding sequence is TGTGCCTGGACCTTGCTTTGGTCCTACAATGAGCAGTTCTTC. This gives the protein CAWTLLWSYNEQFF. The chain uses TRBV30 and TRBJ2-1; no definite D call. Trimming left V 4 bases short and J 1 base short, with 11 bases between. Per the germline V gene, CDR1 is GTSNPN and CDR2 is SVGIG (reference sequence). This CDR3 is built from 14 residues.

J is TRBJ2-3 and V is TRBV3-1, with unresolved D. This CDR3 is built from 13 residues. V was pared by 5 bases and J by 2 bases, with 8 bases between. CDR1 is LGHDT, CDR2 YNNKEL, per germline (reference sequence). The CDR3 spells CASSFKTTDTQYF. The CDR3 bases are TGTGCCAGCAGCTTCAAAACCACAGATACGCAGTATTTT.

Only a few counts were recorded for this clonotype. The chain joins TRBV11-2 to TRBJ2-7; maybe TRBD1 (6 bases). The CDR3 consists of 15 residues. CDR1 is SGHAT and CDR2 is FQNNGV in the germline V gene. V lost 6 bases, J lost 2 bases, and 17 bases lay in between. CDR3 DNA: TGTGCCAGCAGGTCACCGGGACAACAACCCTACGAGCAGTACTTC. As protein: CASRSPGQQPYEQYF.

There are many counts of this clonotype. The chain recombines TRBV12-3 or TRBV12-4 with TRBJ1-1; a possible D gene is TRBD1 (5 bases). This CDR3 is built from 15 residues. V shed 1 base and J shed 2 bases, with 11 bases lying between them. The CDR3 DNA reads TGTGCCAGCAGTTTAGTCAGGAGGGGAAACACTGAAGCTTTCTTT. This gives the protein CASSLVRRGNTEAFF.

This chain uses TRBV12-3 or TRBV12-4 with TRBJ2-1, with 8 bases lining up with TRBD2. This CDR3 is 15 amino acids long. V lost 3 bases to trimming and J lost 9 bases; unmatched junction nucleotides: 10. CDR3: CASSFAGGTGSEQFF. CDR3 bases: TGTGCCAGCAGTTTCGCGGGAGGAACGGGAAGTGAGCAGTTCTTC.